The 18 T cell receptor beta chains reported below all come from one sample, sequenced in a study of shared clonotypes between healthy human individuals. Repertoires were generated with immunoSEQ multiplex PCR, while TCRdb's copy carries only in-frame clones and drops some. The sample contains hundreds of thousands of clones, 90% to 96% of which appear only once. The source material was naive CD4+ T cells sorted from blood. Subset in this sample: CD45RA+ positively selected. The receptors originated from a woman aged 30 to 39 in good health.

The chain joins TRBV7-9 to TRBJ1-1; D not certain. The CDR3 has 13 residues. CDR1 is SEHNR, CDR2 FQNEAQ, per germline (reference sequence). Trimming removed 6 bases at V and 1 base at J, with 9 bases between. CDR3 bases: TGTGCCAGCAGGTTAAGAGAGAACACTGAAGCTTTCTTT. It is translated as CASRLRENTEAFF.

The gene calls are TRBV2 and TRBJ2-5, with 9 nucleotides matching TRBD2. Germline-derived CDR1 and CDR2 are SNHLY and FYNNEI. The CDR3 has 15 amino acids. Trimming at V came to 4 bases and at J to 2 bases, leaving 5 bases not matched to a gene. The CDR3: CASSARTSEQETQYF. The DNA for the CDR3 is TGTGCCAGCAGTGCTAGGACTAGCGAACAAGAGACCCAGTACTTC.

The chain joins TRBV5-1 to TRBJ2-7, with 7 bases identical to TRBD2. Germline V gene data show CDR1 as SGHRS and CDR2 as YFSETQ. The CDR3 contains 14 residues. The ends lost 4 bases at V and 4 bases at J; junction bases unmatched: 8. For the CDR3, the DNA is TGCGCCAGCAGCCCAGCGGCGGGAGATTACGAGCAGTACTTC. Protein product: CASSPAAGDYEQYF.

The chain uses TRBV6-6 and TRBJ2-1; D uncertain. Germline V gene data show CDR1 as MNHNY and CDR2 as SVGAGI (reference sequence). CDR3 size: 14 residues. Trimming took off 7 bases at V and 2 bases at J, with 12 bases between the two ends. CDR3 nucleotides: TGTGCCAGCACTCCTAAAAGGACCTACAATGAGCAGTTCTTC. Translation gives CASTPKRTYNEQFF.

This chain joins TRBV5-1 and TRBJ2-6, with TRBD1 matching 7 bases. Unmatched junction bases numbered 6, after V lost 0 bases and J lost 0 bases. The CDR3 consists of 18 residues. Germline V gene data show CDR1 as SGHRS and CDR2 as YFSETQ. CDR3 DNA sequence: TGCGCCAGCAGCTTGGTAGGACAGGCCAACTCTGGGGCCAACGTCCTGACTTTC. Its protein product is CASSLVGQANSGANVLTF.

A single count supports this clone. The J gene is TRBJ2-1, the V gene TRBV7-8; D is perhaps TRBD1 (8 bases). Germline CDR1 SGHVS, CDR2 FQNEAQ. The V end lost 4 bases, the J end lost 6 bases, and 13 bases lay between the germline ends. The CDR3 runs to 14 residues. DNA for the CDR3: TGTGCCAGCAGCTCCTACAGGGGGGGCAATGAGCAGTTCTTC. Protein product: CASSSYRGGNEQFF. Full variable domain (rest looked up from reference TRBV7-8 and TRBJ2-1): GAGVSQSPRYKVAKRGQDVALRCDPISGHVSLFWYQQALGQGPEFLTYFQNEAQLDKSGLPSDRFFAERPEGSVSTLKIQRTQQEDSAVYLCASSSYRGGNEQFFGPGTRLTVL.

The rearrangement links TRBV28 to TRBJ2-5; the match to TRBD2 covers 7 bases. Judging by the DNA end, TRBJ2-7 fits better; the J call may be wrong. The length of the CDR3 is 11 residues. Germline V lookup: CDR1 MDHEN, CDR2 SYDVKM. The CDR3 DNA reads TGTGCCAGCAGGGGGGGGTACGAGCAGTACTTC. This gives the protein CASRGGYEQYF.

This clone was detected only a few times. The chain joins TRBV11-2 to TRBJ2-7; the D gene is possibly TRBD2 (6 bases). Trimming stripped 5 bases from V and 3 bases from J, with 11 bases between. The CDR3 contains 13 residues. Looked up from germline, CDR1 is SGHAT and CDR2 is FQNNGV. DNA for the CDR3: TGTGCCAGCAGCCCGGGACTCCTCTACGAGCAGTACTTC. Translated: CASSPGLLYEQYF. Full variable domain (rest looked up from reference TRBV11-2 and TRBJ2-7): EAGVAQSPRYKIIEKRQSVAFWCNPISGHATLYWYQQILGQGPKLLIQFQNNGVVDDSQLPKDRFSAERLKGVDSTLKIQPAKLEDSAVYLCASSPGLLYEQYFGPGTRLTVT.

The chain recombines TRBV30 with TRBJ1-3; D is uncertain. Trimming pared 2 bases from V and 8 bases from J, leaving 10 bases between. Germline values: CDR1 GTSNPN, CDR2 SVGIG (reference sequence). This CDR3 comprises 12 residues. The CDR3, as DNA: TGTGCCTGGAGTAGGGTATCGGACACCATATATTTT. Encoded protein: CAWSRVSDTIYF.

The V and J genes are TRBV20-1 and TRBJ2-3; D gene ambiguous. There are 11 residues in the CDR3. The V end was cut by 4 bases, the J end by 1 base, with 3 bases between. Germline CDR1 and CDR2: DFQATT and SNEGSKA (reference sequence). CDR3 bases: TGCAGTGCTACAGGCACAGATACGCAGTATTTT. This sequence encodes CSATGTDTQYF.

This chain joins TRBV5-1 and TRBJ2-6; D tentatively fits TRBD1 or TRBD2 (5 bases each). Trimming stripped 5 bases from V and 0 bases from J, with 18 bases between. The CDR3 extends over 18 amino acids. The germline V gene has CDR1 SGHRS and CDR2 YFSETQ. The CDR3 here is CASRLDSRLYSGANVLTF. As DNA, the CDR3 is TGCGCCAGCAGACTAGACAGCCGACTGTACTCTGGGGCCAACGTCCTGACTTTC.

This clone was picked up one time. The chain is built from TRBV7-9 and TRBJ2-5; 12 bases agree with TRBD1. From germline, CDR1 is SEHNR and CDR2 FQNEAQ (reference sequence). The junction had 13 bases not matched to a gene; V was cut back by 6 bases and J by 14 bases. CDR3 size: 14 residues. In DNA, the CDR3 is TGTGCCAGCAGGCCCCCGGGACAGGGGGCGCGGTGCTACTTC. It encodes CASRPPGQGARCYF.

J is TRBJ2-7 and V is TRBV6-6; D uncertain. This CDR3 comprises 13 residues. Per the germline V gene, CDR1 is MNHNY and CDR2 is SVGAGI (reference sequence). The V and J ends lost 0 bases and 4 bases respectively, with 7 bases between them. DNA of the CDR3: TGTGCCAGCAGTTACTCGACTGGGTACGAGCAGTACTTC. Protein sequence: CASSYSTGYEQYF.

CDR3 bases: TGCAGCGTTGGAGTTCAGGCCCAAAACATTCAGTACTTC. Its protein product is CSVGVQAQNIQYF. The chain uses TRBV29-1 and TRBJ2-4; D remains unclear. Germline lookup yields CDR1 SQVTM and CDR2 ANQGSEA. V lost 4 bases to trimming and J lost 5 bases, with 12 bases between them. The CDR3 has 13 amino acids.

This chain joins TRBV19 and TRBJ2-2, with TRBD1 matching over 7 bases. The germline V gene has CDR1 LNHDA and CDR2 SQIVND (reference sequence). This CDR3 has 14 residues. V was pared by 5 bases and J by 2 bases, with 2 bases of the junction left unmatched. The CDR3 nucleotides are TGTGCCAGTAGTGGGACAGCAAACACCGGGGAGCTGTTTTTT. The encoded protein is CASSGTANTGELFF. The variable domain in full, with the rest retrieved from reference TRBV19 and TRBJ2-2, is DGGITQSPKYLFRKEGQNVTLSCEQNLNHDAMYWYRQDPGQGLRLIYYSQIVNDFQKGDIAEGYSVSREKKESFPLTVTSAQKNPTAFYLCASSGTANTGELFFGEGSRLTVL.

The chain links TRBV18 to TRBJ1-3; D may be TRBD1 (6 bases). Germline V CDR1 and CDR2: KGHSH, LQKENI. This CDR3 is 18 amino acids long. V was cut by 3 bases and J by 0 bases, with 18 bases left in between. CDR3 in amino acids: CASSPAPMTGNSGNTIYF. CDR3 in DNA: TGTGCCAGCTCACCGGCCCCTATGACAGGCAACTCTGGAAACACCATATATTTT.

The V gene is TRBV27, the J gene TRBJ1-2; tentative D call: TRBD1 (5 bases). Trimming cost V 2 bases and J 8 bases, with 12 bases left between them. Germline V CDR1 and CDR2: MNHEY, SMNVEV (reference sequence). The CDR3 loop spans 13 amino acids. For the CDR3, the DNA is TGTGCCAGCAGTTTAGGACACACGGGCGGCTACACCTTC. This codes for CASSLGHTGGYTF.

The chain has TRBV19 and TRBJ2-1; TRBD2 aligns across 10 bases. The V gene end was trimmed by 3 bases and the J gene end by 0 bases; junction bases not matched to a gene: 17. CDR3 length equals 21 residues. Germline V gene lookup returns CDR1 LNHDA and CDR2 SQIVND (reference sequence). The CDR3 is CASSMGWSSGSSPRSYNEQFF. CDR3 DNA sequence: TGTGCCAGTAGTATGGGGTGGTCTAGCGGGAGTTCTCCCCGCTCCTACAATGAGCAGTTCTTC. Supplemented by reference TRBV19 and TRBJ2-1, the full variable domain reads DGGITQSPKYLFRKEGQNVTLSCEQNLNHDAMYWYRQDPGQGLRLIYYSQIVNDFQKGDIAEGYSVSREKKESFPLTVTSAQKNPTAFYLCASSMGWSSGSSPRSYNEQFFGPGTRLTVL.